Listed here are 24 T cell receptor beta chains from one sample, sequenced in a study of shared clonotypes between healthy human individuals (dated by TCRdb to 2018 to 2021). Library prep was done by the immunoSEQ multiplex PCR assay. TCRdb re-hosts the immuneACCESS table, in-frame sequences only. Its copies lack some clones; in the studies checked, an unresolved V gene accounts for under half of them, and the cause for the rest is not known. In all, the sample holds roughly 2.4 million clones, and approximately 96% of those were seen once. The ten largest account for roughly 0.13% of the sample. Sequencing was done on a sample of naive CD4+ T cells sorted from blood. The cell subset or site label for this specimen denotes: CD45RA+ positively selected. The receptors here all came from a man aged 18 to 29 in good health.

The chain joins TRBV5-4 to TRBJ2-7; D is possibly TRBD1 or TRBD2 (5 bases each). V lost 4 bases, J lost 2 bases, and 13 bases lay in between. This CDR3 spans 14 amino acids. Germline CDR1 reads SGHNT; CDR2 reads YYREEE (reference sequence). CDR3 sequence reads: CASSGTVSTYEQYF. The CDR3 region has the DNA TGTGCCAGCAGCGGGACCGTTTCCACCTACGAGCAGTACTTC.

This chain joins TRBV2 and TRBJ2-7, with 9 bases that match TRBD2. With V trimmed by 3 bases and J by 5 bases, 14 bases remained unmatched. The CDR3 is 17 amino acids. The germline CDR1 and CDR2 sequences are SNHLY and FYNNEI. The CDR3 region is CASSDGASGAPGDEQYF. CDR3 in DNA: TGTGCCAGCAGTGATGGGGCTAGCGGGGCCCCAGGGGACGAGCAGTACTTC.

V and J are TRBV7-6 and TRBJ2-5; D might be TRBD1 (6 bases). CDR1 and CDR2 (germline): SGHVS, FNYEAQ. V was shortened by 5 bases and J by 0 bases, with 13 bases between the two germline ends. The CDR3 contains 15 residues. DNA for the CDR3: TGTGCCAGCAGCCCAGTGGGACACTACCAAGAGACCCAGTACTTC. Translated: CASSPVGHYQETQYF.

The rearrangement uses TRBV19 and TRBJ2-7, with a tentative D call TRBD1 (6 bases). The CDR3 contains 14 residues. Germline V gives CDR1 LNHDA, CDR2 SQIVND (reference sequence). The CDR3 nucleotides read TGTGCGTCAAAACGACAGGCAGCCATCCACGAGCAGTACTTC. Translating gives CASKRQAAIHEQYF.

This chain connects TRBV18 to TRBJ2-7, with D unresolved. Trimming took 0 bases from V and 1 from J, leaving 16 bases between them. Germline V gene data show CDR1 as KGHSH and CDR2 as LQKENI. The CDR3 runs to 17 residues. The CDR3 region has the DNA TGTGCCAGCTCACCACCTAAGGGTTACATTGTATCCTACGAGCAGTACTTC. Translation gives CASSPPKGYIVSYEQYF.

The CDR3 bases are TGCGCCAGCAGCCATAGCGGGGGGTTTCAAGATACGCAGTATTTT. Encoded protein: CASSHSGGFQDTQYF. The V gene is TRBV5-1, the J gene TRBJ2-3; 10 nucleotides align to TRBD2. The CDR3 length is 15 residues. V was pared by 4 bases and J by 5 bases, with 7 bases of the junction left unmatched. Germline lookup yields CDR1 SGHRS and CDR2 YFSETQ.

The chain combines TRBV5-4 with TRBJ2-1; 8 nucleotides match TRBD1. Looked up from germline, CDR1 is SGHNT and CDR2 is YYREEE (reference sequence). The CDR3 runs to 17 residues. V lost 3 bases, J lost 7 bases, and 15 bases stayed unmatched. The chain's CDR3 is CASSSEEGRTGRNEQFF. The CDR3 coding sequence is TGTGCCAGCAGCTCAGAGGAGGGTAGGACAGGGCGGAATGAGCAGTTCTTC.

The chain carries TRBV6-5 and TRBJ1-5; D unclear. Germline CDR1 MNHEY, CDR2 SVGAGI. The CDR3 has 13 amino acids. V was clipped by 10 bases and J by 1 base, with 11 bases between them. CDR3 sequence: CATASASNQPQHF. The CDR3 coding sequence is TGTGCCACGGCGTCGGCGAGCAATCAGCCCCAGCATTTT.

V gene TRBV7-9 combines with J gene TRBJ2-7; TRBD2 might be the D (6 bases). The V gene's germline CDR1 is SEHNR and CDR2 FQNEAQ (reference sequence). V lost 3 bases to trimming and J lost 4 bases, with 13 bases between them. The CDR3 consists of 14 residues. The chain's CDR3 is CASSFGWGEYEQYF. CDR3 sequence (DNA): TGTGCCAGCAGCTTTGGCTGGGGGGAGTACGAGCAGTACTTC.

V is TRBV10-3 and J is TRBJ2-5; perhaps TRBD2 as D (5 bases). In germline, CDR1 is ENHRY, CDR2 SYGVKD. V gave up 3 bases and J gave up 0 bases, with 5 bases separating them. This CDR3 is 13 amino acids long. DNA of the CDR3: TGTGCCATCAGTGACGGGGACCAAGAGACCCAGTACTTC. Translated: CAISDGDQETQYF.

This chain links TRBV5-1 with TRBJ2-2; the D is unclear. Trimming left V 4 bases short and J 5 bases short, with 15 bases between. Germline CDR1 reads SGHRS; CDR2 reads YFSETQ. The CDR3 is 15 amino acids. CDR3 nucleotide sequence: TGCGCCAGCAGCACGGACGGCAGGTCGACCGGGGAGCTGTTTTTT. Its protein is CASSTDGRSTGELFF.

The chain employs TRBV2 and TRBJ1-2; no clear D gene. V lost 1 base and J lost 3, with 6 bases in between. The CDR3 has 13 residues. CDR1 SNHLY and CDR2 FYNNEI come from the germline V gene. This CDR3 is CASSEGRYYGYTF. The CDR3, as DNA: TGTGCCAGCAGTGAAGGACGGTACTATGGCTACACCTTC.

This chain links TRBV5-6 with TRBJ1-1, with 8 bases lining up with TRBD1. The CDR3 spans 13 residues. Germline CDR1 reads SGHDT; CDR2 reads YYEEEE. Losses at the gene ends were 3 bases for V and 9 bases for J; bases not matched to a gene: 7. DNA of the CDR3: TGTGCCAGCAGCTGGGGACAGGCGTACCAAGCTTTCTTT. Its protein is CASSWGQAYQAFF.

The CDR3 sequence: CASSLAQNYGYTF. CDR3 bases: TGTGCCAGCAGTTTAGCACAGAACTATGGCTACACCTTC. The chain links TRBV27 to TRBJ1-2; D is undetermined. Germline V gene lookup returns CDR1 MNHEY and CDR2 SMNVEV (reference sequence). Trimming removed 2 bases from V and 2 bases from J, with 6 bases in between. The CDR3 is 13 amino acids.

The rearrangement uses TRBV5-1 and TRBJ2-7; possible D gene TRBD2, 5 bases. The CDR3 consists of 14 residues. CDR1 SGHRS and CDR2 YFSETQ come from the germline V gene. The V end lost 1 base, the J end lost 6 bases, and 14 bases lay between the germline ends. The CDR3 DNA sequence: TGCGCCAGCAGCTTGAGAGGGTCGTACTCCGAGCAGTACTTC. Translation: CASSLRGSYSEQYF.

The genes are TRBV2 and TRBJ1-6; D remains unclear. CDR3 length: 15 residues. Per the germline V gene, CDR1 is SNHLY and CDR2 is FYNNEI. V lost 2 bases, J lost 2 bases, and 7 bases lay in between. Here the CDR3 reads CASSETGTYNSPLHF. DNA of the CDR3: TGTGCCAGCAGTGAAACGGGGACCTATAATTCACCCCTCCACTTT.

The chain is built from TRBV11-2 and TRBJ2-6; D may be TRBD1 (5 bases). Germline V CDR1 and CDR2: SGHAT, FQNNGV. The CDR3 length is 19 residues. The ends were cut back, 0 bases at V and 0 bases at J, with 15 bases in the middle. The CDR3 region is CASSLDADRVSSGANVLTF. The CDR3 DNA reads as TGTGCCAGCAGCTTAGATGCCGACAGAGTTAGCTCTGGGGCCAACGTCCTGACTTTC.

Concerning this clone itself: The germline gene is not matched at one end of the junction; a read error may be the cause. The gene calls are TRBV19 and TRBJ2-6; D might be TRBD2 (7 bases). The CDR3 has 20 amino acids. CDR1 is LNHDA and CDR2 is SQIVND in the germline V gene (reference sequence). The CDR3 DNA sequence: TGTGCCAGTAGCACCCTCGGAGGGGGGGGTTATGCCTCTCGGGCCAACGTCCTGACTTTC. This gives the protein CASSTLGGGGYASRANVLTF. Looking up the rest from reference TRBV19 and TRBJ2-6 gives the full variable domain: DGGITQSPKYLFRKEGQNVTLSCEQNLNHDAMYWYRQDPGQGLRLIYYSQIVNDFQKGDIAEGYSVSREKKESFPLTVTSAQKNPTAFYLCASSTLGGGGYASRANVLTFGAGSRLTVL.

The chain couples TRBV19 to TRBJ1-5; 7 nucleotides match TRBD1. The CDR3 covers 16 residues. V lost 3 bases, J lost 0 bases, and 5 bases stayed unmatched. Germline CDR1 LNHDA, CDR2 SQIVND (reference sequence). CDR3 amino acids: CASSISQGYSNQPQHF. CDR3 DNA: TGTGCCAGTAGTATTTCACAGGGGTATAGCAATCAGCCCCAGCATTTT.

The CDR3 nucleotides read TGTGCCAGCAGCAAAGATTACCGTATAGAACGGAGAAACACCATATATTTT. Translation gives CASSKDYRIERRNTIYF. The V and J genes are TRBV21-1 and TRBJ1-3. TRBV21-1 is labeled a pseudogene. CDR3 length equals 17 residues.

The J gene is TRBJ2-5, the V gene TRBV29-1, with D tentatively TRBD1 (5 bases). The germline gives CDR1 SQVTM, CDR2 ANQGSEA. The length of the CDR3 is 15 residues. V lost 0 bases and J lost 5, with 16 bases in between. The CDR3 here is CSVEDPTGSRETQYF. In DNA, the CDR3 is TGCAGCGTTGAAGATCCCACAGGTTCTCGGGAGACCCAGTACTTC.

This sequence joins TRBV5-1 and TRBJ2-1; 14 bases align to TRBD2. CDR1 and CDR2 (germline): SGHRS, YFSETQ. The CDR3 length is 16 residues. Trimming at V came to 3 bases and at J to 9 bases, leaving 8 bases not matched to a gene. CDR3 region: CASSWAGTSGSSEQFF. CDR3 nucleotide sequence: TGCGCCAGCAGCTGGGCCGGGACTAGCGGGAGTTCTGAGCAGTTCTTC.

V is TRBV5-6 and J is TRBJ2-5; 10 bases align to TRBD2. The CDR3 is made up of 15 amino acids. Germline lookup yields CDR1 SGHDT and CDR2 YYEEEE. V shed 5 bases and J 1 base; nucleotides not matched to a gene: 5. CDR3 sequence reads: CASSSGGFPQETQYF. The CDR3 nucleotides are TGTGCCAGCAGTAGCGGGGGGTTTCCCCAAGAGACCCAGTACTTC.

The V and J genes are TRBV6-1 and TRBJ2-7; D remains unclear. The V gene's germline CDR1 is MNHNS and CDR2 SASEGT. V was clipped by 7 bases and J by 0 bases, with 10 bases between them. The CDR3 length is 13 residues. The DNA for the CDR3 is TGTGCCAGCACAGAACTCTACTCCTACGAGCAGTACTTC. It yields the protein CASTELYSYEQYF.